This TCR beta chain originates from a study of control samples from healthy donors and cancer patients. TCRdb's table, derived via immunoSEQ multiplex PCR, lists solely in-frame clones and lacks some. The sample has around 130,000 clones, around nine tenths seen once. This clone has just one count. The CDR3 sequence is 14 residues long. Per germline, CDR1 SGHTA and CDR2 FQGNSA. The V gene end was trimmed by 4 bases and the J gene end by 5 bases; junction bases not matched to a gene: 2. The sequenced sample was blood. This chain links TRBV7-2 with TRBJ2-3; 11 positions match TRBD2. The clonotype was recovered from a man aged 45 to 65 in good health. The CDR3 sequence is CASSSGLAVDTQYF. The CDR3 nucleotides read TGTGCCAGCAGCTCGGGACTAGCGGTAGATACGCAGTATTTT.